A single sample is the source of the 13 T cell receptor beta chains below, sequenced in a study of shared clonotypes between healthy human individuals. The data were produced by immunoSEQ multiplex PCR, yet TCRdb's version contains in-frame clones alone and is incomplete. The sample lists just under 350,000 clones, less than 75% occurring once. Sequencing was carried out using memory CD4+ T cells sorted from blood. Indicated subset: CD45RA-negative fraction. The receptor source for this set is a man between 25 and 39 years old in good health.

In DNA form, the CDR3 reads TGTGCCAGCAGTTTATTCCAGGGAGGGAATGAAAAACTGTTTTTT. It yields the protein CASSLFQGGNEKLFF. The genes are TRBV27 and TRBJ1-4; perhaps TRBD1 as D (5 bases). The CDR3 totals 15 residues. Germline loops: CDR1 MNHEY, CDR2 SMNVEV (reference sequence). Trimming took 1 base from V and 5 from J, leaving 11 bases between them. The complete variable domain, with remaining parts taken from reference TRBV27 and TRBJ1-4, reads EAQVTQNPRYLITVTGKKLTVTCSQNMNHEYMSWYRQDPGLGLRQIYYSMNVEVTDKGDVPEGYKVSRKEKRNFPLILESPSPNQTSLYFCASSLFQGGNEKLFFGSGTQLSVL.

This chain uses TRBV5-1 with TRBJ2-1, with 7 nucleotides matching TRBD2. The CDR3 is 16 residues long. Trimming took 3 bases from V and 6 from J; bases not matched to a gene: 12. CDR1 and CDR2 from the germline V gene are SGHRS and YFSETQ. This CDR3 reads CASSYPWAGDPNEQFF. The DNA of the CDR3 is TGCGCCAGCAGCTATCCCTGGGCGGGAGACCCCAATGAGCAGTTCTTC.

The chain is built from TRBV27 and TRBJ2-7; TRBD1 matches 11 bases. Per germline, CDR1 MNHEY and CDR2 SMNVEV (reference sequence). CDR3 length: 15 residues. Trimming removed 3 bases from V and 3 bases from J; junction bases left unmatched: 4. This chain's CDR3 is CASSLGQGGFYEQYF. The DNA for the CDR3 is TGTGCCAGCAGTTTGGGACAGGGGGGTTTCTACGAGCAGTACTTC.

V is TRBV6-1 and J is TRBJ2-1, with D possibly TRBD2 on 6 matching bases. This CDR3 contains 13 residues. Trimming cost V 5 bases and J 6 bases, with 11 bases left between them. Germline loops: CDR1 MNHNS, CDR2 SASEGT. This chain's CDR3 is CASSLAYGNEQFF. CDR3 DNA sequence: TGTGCCAGCAGTCTAGCGTACGGCAATGAGCAGTTCTTC.

The chain carries TRBV29-1 and TRBJ1-1; D not certain. Germline values: CDR1 SQVTM, CDR2 ANQGSEA. This CDR3 is built from 14 residues. V was trimmed by 4 bases and J by 4 bases, leaving 16 bases between them. CDR3 DNA sequence: TGCAGCGTTGGCAGGTGGGGTAAGGGCACTGAAGCTTTCTTT. Its translation: CSVGRWGKGTEAFF.

This clone showed up just once. The chain uses TRBV27 and TRBJ1-5, with TRBD1 matching 10 bases. CDR1 MNHEY and CDR2 SMNVEV come from the germline V gene (reference sequence). The V segment lost 5 bases and the J segment 5 bases; nucleotides outside the gene matches: 6. This CDR3 comprises 15 residues. The CDR3: CASSRRQGADQPQHF. The CDR3 DNA is TGTGCCAGCAGTAGAAGACAGGGGGCCGATCAGCCCCAGCATTTT.

This chain uses TRBV10-2 with TRBJ2-7; no clear D. V gave up 0 bases and J gave up 9 bases, with 30 bases separating them. The germline V gene has CDR1 WSHSY and CDR2 SAAADI. The CDR3 runs to 19 residues. The CDR3 DNA reads as TGCGCCAGCAGTGAGTCTGTCTTAGCCCCTCTCTTTTCTCCCAACGGGCAGTACTTC. This codes for CASSESVLAPLFSPNGQYF.

This clone came up a few times. The CDR3 DNA follows: TGTGCCAGCAGGGACCGCGGGGAGCTGTTTTTT. It yields the protein CASRDRGELFF. The chain joins TRBV6-6 to TRBJ2-2; the D is unclear. Trimming stripped 6 bases from V and 7 bases from J, with 6 bases between. Germline CDR1 MNHNY, CDR2 SVGAGI (reference sequence). The CDR3 loop spans 11 amino acids.

A single count supports this clone. V and J are TRBV6-1 and TRBJ1-5; D unresolved. This CDR3 region has 14 residues. The germline V and J ends were trimmed by 6 bases and 10 bases, with 19 bases remaining between them. Germline V gene data show CDR1 as MNHNS and CDR2 as SASEGT. As DNA, the CDR3 is TGTGCCAGCAGCGACACTGCGGCAGCCAGCCCCCAGCATTTT. Translated: CASSDTAAASPQHF.

The V gene is TRBV18, the J gene TRBJ1-2, with a tentative D call TRBD1 (5 bases). In germline, CDR1 is KGHSH, CDR2 LQKENI. The CDR3 sequence is 14 residues long. Deletions cut 3 bases from V and 1 base from J, with 9 bases between. CDR3 region: CASSPVGDNYGYTF. DNA of the CDR3: TGTGCCAGCTCACCGGTGGGGGATAACTATGGCTACACCTTC.

V is TRBV30 and J is TRBJ2-3; D remains ambiguous. The CDR3 contains 14 residues. Trimming removed 0 bases from V and 0 bases from J, with 7 bases in between. Germline assignment: CDR1 GTSNPN and CDR2 SVGIG (reference sequence). As DNA, the CDR3 is TGTGCCTGGAGTGTAGGAGTTAGCACAGATACGCAGTATTTT. Protein product: CAWSVGVSTDTQYF.

The J gene is TRBJ2-3, the V gene TRBV18; TRBD2 aligns across 11 bases. The germline gives CDR1 KGHSH, CDR2 LQKENI. The V segment lost 5 bases and the J segment 0 bases; nucleotides outside the gene matches: 10. The CDR3 length is 18 residues. The CDR3 region is CASSRAPGTSGSTDTQYF. CDR3 nucleotide sequence: TGTGCCAGCTCAAGGGCTCCAGGGACTAGCGGTAGCACAGATACGCAGTATTTT.

The genes are TRBV6-1 and TRBJ1-5; no reliable D call. V lost 1 base and J 3 bases, leaving 10 bases between the germline ends. The CDR3 contains 15 residues. CDR1 and CDR2 (germline): MNHNS, SASEGT. CDR3 protein: CASSEGGRSNQPQHF. The DNA for the CDR3 is TGTGCCAGCAGTGAAGGCGGGAGATCCAATCAGCCCCAGCATTTT.